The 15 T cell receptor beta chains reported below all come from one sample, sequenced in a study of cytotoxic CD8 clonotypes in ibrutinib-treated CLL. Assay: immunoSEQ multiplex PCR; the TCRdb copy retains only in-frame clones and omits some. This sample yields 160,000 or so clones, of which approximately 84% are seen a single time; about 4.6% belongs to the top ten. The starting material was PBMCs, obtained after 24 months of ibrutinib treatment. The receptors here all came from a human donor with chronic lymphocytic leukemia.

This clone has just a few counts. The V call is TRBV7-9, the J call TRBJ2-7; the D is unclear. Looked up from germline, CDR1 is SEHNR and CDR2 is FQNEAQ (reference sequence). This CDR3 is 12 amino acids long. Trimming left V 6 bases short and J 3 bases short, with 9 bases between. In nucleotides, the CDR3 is TGTGCCAGCAGTCCGCGCCGCTACGAGCAGTACTTC. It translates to CASSPRRYEQYF.

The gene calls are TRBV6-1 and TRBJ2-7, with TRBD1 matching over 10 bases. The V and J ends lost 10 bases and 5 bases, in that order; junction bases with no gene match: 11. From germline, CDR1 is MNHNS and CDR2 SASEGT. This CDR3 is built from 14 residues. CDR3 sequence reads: CATKSRDRGHEQYF. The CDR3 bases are TGTGCCACCAAAAGCCGGGACAGGGGCCACGAGCAGTACTTC.

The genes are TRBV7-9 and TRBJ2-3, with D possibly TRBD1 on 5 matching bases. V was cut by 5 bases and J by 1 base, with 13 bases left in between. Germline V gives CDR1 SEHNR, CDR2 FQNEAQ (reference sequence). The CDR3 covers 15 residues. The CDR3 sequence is CASSQRGTGTDTQYF. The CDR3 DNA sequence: TGTGCCAGCAGCCAAAGGGGTACGGGCACAGATACGCAGTATTTT.

CDR3 sequence (DNA): TGTGCCAGCAGCCGAAGACTAGCGGGCACAGATACGCAGTATTTT. Protein: CASSRRLAGTDTQYF. The chain couples TRBV5-6 to TRBJ2-3; 9 bases line up with TRBD2. Looked up from germline, CDR1 is SGHDT and CDR2 is YYEEEE. V lost 4 bases and J lost 1; bases outside the gene matches: 4. The CDR3 contains 15 residues.

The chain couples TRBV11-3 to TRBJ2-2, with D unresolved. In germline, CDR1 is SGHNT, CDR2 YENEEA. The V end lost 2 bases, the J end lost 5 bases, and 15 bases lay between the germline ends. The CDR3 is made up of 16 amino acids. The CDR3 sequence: CASSLLAQPGTGELFF. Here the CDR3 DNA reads TGTGCCAGCAGCTTACTCGCCCAACCTGGGACCGGGGAGCTGTTTTTT.

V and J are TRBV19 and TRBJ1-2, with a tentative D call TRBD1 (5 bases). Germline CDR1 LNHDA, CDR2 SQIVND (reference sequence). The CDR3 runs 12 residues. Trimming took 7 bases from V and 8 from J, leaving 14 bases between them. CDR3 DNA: TGTGCCAGTACCCTGGGGCAGGGAGGCTACACCTTC. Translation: CASTLGQGGYTF.

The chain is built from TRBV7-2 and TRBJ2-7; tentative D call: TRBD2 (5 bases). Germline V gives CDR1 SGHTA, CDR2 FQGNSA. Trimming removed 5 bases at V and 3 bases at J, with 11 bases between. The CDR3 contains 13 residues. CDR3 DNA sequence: TGTGCCAGCAGCCAGAATGCGGGCTACGAGCAGTACTTC. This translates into CASSQNAGYEQYF.

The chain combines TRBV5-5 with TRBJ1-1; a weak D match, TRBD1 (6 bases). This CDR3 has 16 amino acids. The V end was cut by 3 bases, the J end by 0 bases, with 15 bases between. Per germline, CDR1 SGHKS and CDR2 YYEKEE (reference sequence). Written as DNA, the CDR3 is TGTGCCAGCAGCTCGCACTCGGGGGGCTTGAACACTGAAGCTTTCTTT. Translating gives CASSSHSGGLNTEAFF.

In DNA form, the CDR3 reads TGTGCCACCAGCAGAGTTGGCCTAGCGGGAGTCCCTAATGAGCAGTTCTTC. This codes for CATSRVGLAGVPNEQFF. The genes are TRBV15 and TRBJ2-1; 10 bases match TRBD2. J lost 7 bases, V lost 1 base, and 10 bases had no gene match. Germline values: CDR1 LNHNV, CDR2 YYDKDF (reference sequence). The CDR3 runs 17 residues.

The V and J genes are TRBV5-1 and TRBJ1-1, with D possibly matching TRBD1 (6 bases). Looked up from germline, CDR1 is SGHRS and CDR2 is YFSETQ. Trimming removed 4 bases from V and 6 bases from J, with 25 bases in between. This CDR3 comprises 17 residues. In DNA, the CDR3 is TGCGCCAGCAGCAACCGCCCGGGACACAAGGCCAACGCTGAAGCTTTCTTT. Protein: CASSNRPGHKANAEAFF.

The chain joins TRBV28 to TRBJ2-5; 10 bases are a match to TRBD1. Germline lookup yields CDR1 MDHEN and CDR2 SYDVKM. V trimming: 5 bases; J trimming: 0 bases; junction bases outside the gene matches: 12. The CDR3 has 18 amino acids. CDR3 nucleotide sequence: TGTGCCAGCAGTCCCGGGACAGGGGACCCTCTTTACCAAGAGACCCAGTACTTC. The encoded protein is CASSPGTGDPLYQETQYF. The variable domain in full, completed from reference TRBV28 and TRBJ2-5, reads DVKVTQSSRYLVKRTGEKVFLECVQDMDHENMFWYRQDPGLGLRLIYFSYDVKMKEKGDIPEGYSVSREKKERFSLILESASTNQTSMYLCASSPGTGDPLYQETQYFGPGTRLLVL.

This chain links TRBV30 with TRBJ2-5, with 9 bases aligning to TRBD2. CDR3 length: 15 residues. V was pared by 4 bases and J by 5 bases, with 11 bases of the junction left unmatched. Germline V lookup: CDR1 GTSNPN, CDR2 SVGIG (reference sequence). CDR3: CAWNGGQRGEETQYF. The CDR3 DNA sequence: TGTGCCTGGAATGGGGGCCAGCGGGGGGAGGAGACCCAGTACTTC. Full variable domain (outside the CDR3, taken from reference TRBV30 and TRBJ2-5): SQTIHQWPATLVQPVGSPLSLECTVEGTSNPNLYWYRQAAGRGLQLLFYSVGIGQISSEVPQNLSASRPQDRQFILSSKKLLLSDSGFYLCAWNGGQRGEETQYFGPGTRLLVL.

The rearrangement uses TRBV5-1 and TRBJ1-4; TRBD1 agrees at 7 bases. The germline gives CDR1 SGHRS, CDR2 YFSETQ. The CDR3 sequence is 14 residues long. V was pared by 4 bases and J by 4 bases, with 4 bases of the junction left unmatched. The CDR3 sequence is CASSLGQFNEKLFF. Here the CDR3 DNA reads TGCGCCAGCAGCCTGGGACAGTTTAATGAAAAACTGTTTTTT.

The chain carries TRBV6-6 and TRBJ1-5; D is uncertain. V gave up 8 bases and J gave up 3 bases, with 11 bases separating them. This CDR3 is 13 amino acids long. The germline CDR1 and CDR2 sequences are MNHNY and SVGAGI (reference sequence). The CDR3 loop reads CASAQGFNQPQHF. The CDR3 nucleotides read TGTGCCAGCGCCCAAGGGTTCAATCAGCCCCAGCATTTT.

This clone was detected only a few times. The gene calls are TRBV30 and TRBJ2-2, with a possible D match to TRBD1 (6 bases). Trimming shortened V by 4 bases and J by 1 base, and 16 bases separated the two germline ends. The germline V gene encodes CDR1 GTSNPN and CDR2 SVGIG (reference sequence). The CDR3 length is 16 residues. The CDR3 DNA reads TGTGCCTGGACAGTACCGGGACACCAGAACACCGGGGAGCTGTTTTTT. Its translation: CAWTVPGHQNTGELFF.